The 30 T cell receptor beta chains in this list originate from one sample, sequenced in a study of cytomegalovirus exposure and HLA in healthy donors. PCR employed 60 Vbeta and 13 Jbeta primers. Sequencing used immunoSEQ multiplex PCR; TCRdb keeps in-frame clones, though not all of them. Of 110,000 to 150,000 clones listed, roughly 80% are singletons. Sequencing was done on a sample of PBMCs. The receptors stem from a woman aged 40-49 years in good health and CMV-seronegative.

This clone has only one observation. J is TRBJ2-7 and V is TRBV7-9; a weak D match, TRBD1 (7 bases). V was shortened by 4 bases and J by 2 bases, with 15 bases between the two germline ends. This CDR3 spans 15 amino acids. Germline V gives CDR1 SEHNR, CDR2 FQNEAQ (reference sequence). The CDR3 nucleotides are TGTGCCAGCAGCTCTAGGGCAGGGGGGACCTACGAGCAGTACTTC. Protein: CASSSRAGGTYEQYF.

The DNA for the CDR3 is TGTGCCAGCAGTTACTCCCCCGACAGGGGCGGCCAGCCCCAGCATTTT. Amino acids: CASSYSPDRGGQPQHF. V and J are TRBV6-5 and TRBJ1-5, with TRBD1 matching 8 bases. The CDR3 spans 16 residues. Germline V lookup: CDR1 MNHEY, CDR2 SVGAGI. Trimming cost V 0 bases and J 7 bases; bases outside gene matches: 8.

The genes are TRBV19 and TRBJ2-2, with TRBD2 identical over 7 bases. The V gene end was trimmed by 2 bases and the J gene end by 6 bases; junction bases not matched to a gene: 9. Germline CDR1 is LNHDA and CDR2 is SQIVND (reference sequence). The CDR3 is made up of 16 amino acids. CDR3 sequence reads: CASSIIGAGFPGELFF. The CDR3 DNA reads TGTGCCAGTAGTATAATAGGAGCGGGGTTTCCCGGGGAGCTGTTTTTT.

This clone was counted once. The J gene is TRBJ2-3, the V gene TRBV5-5; the match to TRBD2 covers 9 bases. The CDR3 is 17 residues long. Germline lookup yields CDR1 SGHKS and CDR2 YYEKEE (reference sequence). V lost 4 bases and J lost 2; bases outside the gene matches: 11. This chain's CDR3 is CASSLSGGLLNTDTQYF. The CDR3 region has the DNA TGTGCCAGCAGCCTTAGCGGGGGCCTACTTAACACAGATACGCAGTATTTT.

CDR3 DNA sequence: TGTGCCAGCAGCCCGTTGGCGGGGAGACAGCCCCAGCATTTT. Protein: CASSPLAGRQPQHF. The chain links TRBV6-5 to TRBJ1-5; D not certain. Germline V gene data show CDR1 as MNHEY and CDR2 as SVGAGI. CDR3 size: 14 residues. V lost 6 bases, J lost 7 bases, and 16 bases lay in between.

V is TRBV5-4 and J is TRBJ1-1, with 8 bases aligning to TRBD1. CDR1 is SGHNT and CDR2 is YYREEE in the germline V gene (reference sequence). Trimming cost V 3 bases and J 6 bases; bases outside gene matches: 7. There are 14 residues in the CDR3. CDR3 bases: TGTGCCAGCAGCTCCGGACAGGGTGGCGCTGAAGCTTTCTTT. It specifies CASSSGQGGAEAFF.

This rearrangement joins TRBV29-1 to TRBJ1-1, with no clear D. V lost 5 bases to trimming and J lost 1 base, with 11 bases between them. Germline values: CDR1 SQVTM, CDR2 ANQGSEA. The CDR3 length is 13 residues. CDR3 sequence: CSVYGLPNTEAFF. The CDR3 DNA follows: TGCAGCGTTTATGGACTCCCGAACACTGAAGCTTTCTTT.

The chain couples TRBV5-1 to TRBJ2-3, with 11 positions matching TRBD2. CDR3 length equals 18 residues. CDR1 and CDR2 (germline): SGHRS, YFSETQ. V gave up 0 bases and J gave up 4 bases; unmatched junction bases: 10. In DNA, the CDR3 is TGCGCCAGCAGCTTGGGGGGGCTAGCGGGAGGAACCCCAGATACGCAGTATTTT. As protein: CASSLGGLAGGTPDTQYF.

The rearrangement links TRBV5-1 to TRBJ1-2, with D unresolved. CDR3 length: 14 residues. Trimming shortened V by 5 bases and J by 4 bases, and 15 bases separated the two germline ends. Germline V gene data show CDR1 as SGHRS and CDR2 as YFSETQ. The CDR3 loop is CASRGSTGSYGYTF. In DNA form, the CDR3 reads TGCGCCAGCAGGGGAAGTACGGGGAGCTATGGCTACACCTTC.

The chain joins TRBV6-5 to TRBJ1-1, with D perhaps matching TRBD1 (6 bases). Germline V lookup: CDR1 MNHEY, CDR2 SVGAGI. The CDR3 is 13 residues long. Trimming took 7 bases from V and 8 from J, leaving 17 bases between them. The CDR3 reads CASNKMTGGEAFF. The CDR3 DNA reads TGTGCCAGCAACAAAATGACAGGCGGGGAAGCTTTCTTT.

The chain couples TRBV5-1 to TRBJ2-7; weak D call: TRBD2 (5 bases). Germline V gene sequence: CDR1 SGHRS, CDR2 YFSETQ. V gave up 4 bases and J gave up 7 bases, with 15 bases separating them. There are 13 residues in the CDR3. The CDR3 loop reads CASSLTPPGEQYF. CDR3 coding DNA: TGCGCCAGCAGCCTAACCCCACCGGGGGAGCAGTACTTC.

The rearrangement joins TRBV6-1 to TRBJ2-3; TRBD2 agrees at 8 bases. The V segment lost 8 bases and the J segment 11 bases; nucleotides outside the gene matches: 12. The CDR3 loop spans 13 amino acids. Germline CDR1 and CDR2: MNHNS and SASEGT. The chain's CDR3 is CASRERGRGEQYF. CDR3 bases: TGTGCCAGCCGAGAGCGGGGGCGGGGGGAGCAGTATTTT.

The chain is built from TRBV6-6 and TRBJ1-5; 9 nucleotides align to TRBD1. Per germline, CDR1 MNHNY and CDR2 SVGAGI (reference sequence). The CDR3 has 16 amino acids. With V trimmed by 2 bases and J by 4 bases, 6 bases remained unmatched. Written as DNA, the CDR3 is TGTGCCAGCAGTTACCGGACAGGGGTGGCGAATCAGCCCCAGCATTTT. Translated, it gives CASSYRTGVANQPQHF.

The chain is built from TRBV13 and TRBJ1-4, with D possibly matching TRBD1 (6 bases). The CDR3 runs 15 residues. Germline CDR1 reads PRHDT; CDR2 reads FYEKMQ (reference sequence). V gave up 3 bases and J gave up 2 bases, with 10 bases separating them. The CDR3 sequence: CASSLRGLTNEKLFF. In DNA form, the CDR3 reads TGTGCCAGCAGCTTGCGGGGGCTCACTAATGAAAAACTGTTTTTT.

This clone has a single count. This rearrangement joins TRBV14 to TRBJ2-7; TRBD2 aligns across 13 bases. CDR1 and CDR2 from the germline V gene are SGHDN and FVKESK. The CDR3 contains 15 residues. The J segment lost 6 bases and the V segment lost 2 bases, leaving 4 bases of the junction unmatched. This chain's CDR3 is CASSQWGLAGSEQYF. The CDR3 DNA reads TGTGCCAGCAGCCAATGGGGACTAGCGGGAAGCGAGCAGTACTTC.

This rearrangement joins TRBV4-1 to TRBJ2-1; 9 nucleotides align to TRBD2. Per germline, CDR1 MGHRA and CDR2 YSYEKL. This CDR3 is built from 16 residues. V gave up 0 bases and J gave up 8 bases; unmatched junction bases: 8. CDR3 DNA sequence: TGCGCCAGCAGCCAAGATCGGCCTAGCGGGATGGATGAGCAGTTCTTC. Its protein product is CASSQDRPSGMDEQFF.

This clone was observed a single time. This sequence joins TRBV19 and TRBJ1-1; weak D call: TRBD1 (6 bases). Looked up from germline, CDR1 is LNHDA and CDR2 is SQIVND (reference sequence). Trimming pared 1 base from V and 7 bases from J, leaving 16 bases between. This CDR3 is built from 15 residues. The CDR3 nucleotides are TGTGCCAGTAGTATAGGAACTCGGGGGGGCCTTGAAGCTTTCTTT. Amino acids: CASSIGTRGGLEAFF.

The chain recombines TRBV7-6 with TRBJ1-4; D perhaps matches TRBD1 (5 bases). Germline loops: CDR1 SGHVS, CDR2 FNYEAQ. Trimming shortened V by 2 bases and J by 8 bases, and 15 bases separated the two germline ends. The CDR3 is 15 amino acids. The CDR3 DNA is TGTGCCAGCAGCTTACGGAGGGGAGGTAAAGAAAAACTGTTTTTT. As protein: CASSLRRGGKEKLFF. Full variable domain (remainder filled in from reference TRBV7-6 and TRBJ1-4): GAGVSQSPRYKVTKRGQDVALRCDPISGHVSLYWYRQALGQGPEFLTYFNYEAQQDKSGLPNDRFSAERPEGSISTLTIQRTEQRDSAMYRCASSLRRGGKEKLFFGSGTQLSVL.

The chain combines TRBV4-2 with TRBJ1-1, with D possibly matching TRBD1 (5 bases). CDR1 LGHNA and CDR2 YNFKEQ come from the germline V gene. V dropped 3 bases and J dropped 1 base, with 12 bases sitting between them. This CDR3 region has 15 residues. CDR3 bases: TGTGCCAGCAGCCACCGGGACTTTTCGAACACTGAAGCTTTCTTT. As protein: CASSHRDFSNTEAFF.

The chain carries TRBV11-2 and TRBJ2-1, with TRBD2 matching 12 bases. The V segment lost 5 bases and the J segment 9 bases; nucleotides outside the gene matches: 8. The CDR3 spans 15 residues. The germline V gene encodes CDR1 SGHAT and CDR2 FQNNGV. The DNA for the CDR3 is TGTGCCAGCAGCCCACGACTAGCGGGGGAGGTTGAGCAGTTCTTC. Translated, it gives CASSPRLAGEVEQFF.

J is TRBJ1-3 and V is TRBV5-1; 11 nucleotides line up with TRBD1. The germline CDR1 and CDR2 sequences are SGHRS and YFSETQ. V trimming: 3 bases; J trimming: 0 bases; junction bases outside the gene matches: 8. The CDR3 runs 18 residues. CDR3 in amino acids: CASSSLGQGEYSGNTIYF. The CDR3 nucleotides read TGCGCCAGCAGCTCGCTGGGACAGGGGGAGTACTCTGGAAACACCATATATTTT.

The rearrangement joins TRBV5-1 to TRBJ1-2, with 7 bases lining up with TRBD1. The ends lost 4 bases at V and 7 bases at J; junction bases unmatched: 19. Germline CDR1 SGHRS, CDR2 YFSETQ. The CDR3 runs to 17 residues. The CDR3 is CASSPDLDRAKVGGYTF. The CDR3 nucleotides read TGCGCCAGCAGCCCGGACCTCGACAGGGCCAAGGTGGGTGGCTACACCTTC.

The chain is built from TRBV6-5 and TRBJ2-1; perhaps TRBD2 as D (5 bases). Trimming stripped 3 bases from V and 9 bases from J, with 18 bases between. The CDR3 extends over 15 amino acids. Germline V gene data show CDR1 as MNHEY and CDR2 as SVGAGI. The CDR3 region is CASSYWTRGFTEQFF. CDR3 nucleotides: TGTGCCAGCAGTTATTGGACCCGGGGATTCACTGAGCAGTTCTTC.

V gene TRBV6-5 combines with J gene TRBJ1-1; D remains unclear. Looked up from germline, CDR1 is MNHEY and CDR2 is SVGAGI. V lost 6 bases and J 1 base, leaving 15 bases between the germline ends. The CDR3 consists of 15 residues. CDR3 amino acids: CASSALSTENTEAFF. The CDR3 DNA reads as TGTGCCAGCAGCGCCCTATCCACAGAGAACACTGAAGCTTTCTTT.

This clone was seen a handful of times. The chain combines TRBV25-1 with TRBJ1-1, with 9 bases lining up with TRBD1. V lost 3 bases to trimming and J lost 5 bases; unmatched junction nucleotides: 7. There are 15 residues in the CDR3. Germline CDR1 reads MGHDK; CDR2 reads SYGVNS. CDR3 nucleotide sequence: TGTGCCAGCAGTGACCCCCACAGGGGGCGAACTGAAGCTTTCTTT. Translated, it gives CASSDPHRGRTEAFF. Drawing the rest from reference TRBV25-1 and TRBJ1-1, the complete variable domain is EADIYQTPRYLVIGTGKKITLECSQTMGHDKMYWYQQDPGMELHLIHYSYGVNSTEKGDLSSESTVSRIRTEHFPLTLESARPSHTSQYLCASSDPHRGRTEAFFGQGTRLTVV.

The rearrangement joins TRBV5-4 to TRBJ2-1; 11 bases line up with TRBD2. The ends lost 1 base at V and 8 bases at J; junction bases unmatched: 5. The CDR3 consists of 15 residues. Germline lookup yields CDR1 SGHNT and CDR2 YYREEE (reference sequence). The CDR3 DNA follows: TGTGCCAGCAGCTTGCGGGCTAGCGGGGGGTATGAGCAGTTCTTC. It encodes CASSLRASGGYEQFF.

This clone has just a few counts. The chain recombines TRBV2 with TRBJ1-2, with 7 bases that match TRBD1. Looked up from germline, CDR1 is SNHLY and CDR2 is FYNNEI. V was pared by 6 bases and J by 2 bases, with 21 bases of the junction left unmatched. This CDR3 contains 19 residues. CDR3 DNA sequence: TGTGCCAGCAGCGCGCCCCCCTCCGGGCAGGGGGAATTGAACTATGGCTACACCTTC. The encoded protein is CASSAPPSGQGELNYGYTF.

This rearrangement joins TRBV11-2 to TRBJ2-3; perhaps TRBD1 as D (5 bases). The germline V gene has CDR1 SGHAT and CDR2 FQNNGV. V dropped 5 bases and J dropped 2 bases, with 17 bases sitting between them. This CDR3 is 16 amino acids long. In DNA, the CDR3 is TGTGCCAGCAGCCCCAAAAAGGACACAAACACAGATACGCAGTATTTT. Protein sequence: CASSPKKDTNTDTQYF.

The rearrangement joins TRBV28 to TRBJ2-7; D gene uncertain. The CDR3 extends over 12 amino acids. The germline gives CDR1 MDHEN, CDR2 SYDVKM. Between the trimmed V and J ends, which lost 4 bases and 6 bases, there was a span of 10 bases. The CDR3 DNA is TGTGCCAGCAGTTCGATAGCTGGCGAGCAGTACTTC. Protein product: CASSSIAGEQYF.

The chain joins TRBV6-1 to TRBJ1-1, with 9 nucleotides matching TRBD1. V trimming: 7 bases; J trimming: 5 bases; junction bases outside the gene matches: 11. The germline V gene encodes CDR1 MNHNS and CDR2 SASEGT. CDR3 length: 15 residues. CDR3 loop: CASIRTGAGRTEAFF. CDR3 coding DNA: TGTGCCAGCATCCGGACAGGGGCGGGTCGGACTGAAGCTTTCTTT.